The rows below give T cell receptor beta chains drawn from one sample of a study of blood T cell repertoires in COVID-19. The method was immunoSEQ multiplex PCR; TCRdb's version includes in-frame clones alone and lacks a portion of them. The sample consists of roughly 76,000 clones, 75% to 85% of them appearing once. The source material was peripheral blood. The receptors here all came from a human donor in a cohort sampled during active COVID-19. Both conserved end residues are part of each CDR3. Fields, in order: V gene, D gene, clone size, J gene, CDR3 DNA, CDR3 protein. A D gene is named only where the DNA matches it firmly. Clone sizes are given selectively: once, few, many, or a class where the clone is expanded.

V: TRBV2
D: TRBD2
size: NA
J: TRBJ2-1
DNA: TGTGCCATCGGGACTAGCGGGAATAATGAGCAGTTCTTC
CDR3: CAIGTSGNNEQFF

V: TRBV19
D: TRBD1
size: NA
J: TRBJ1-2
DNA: TGTGCCAGTAATAACCCGGGACAGGGGGTTTTCTATGGCTACACCTTC
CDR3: CASNNPGQGVFYGYTF

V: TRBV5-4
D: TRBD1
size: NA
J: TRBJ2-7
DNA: TGTGCCAGCAGCTACAGGACAGGGGCCTCCTACGAGCAGTACTTC
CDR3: CASSYRTGASYEQYF

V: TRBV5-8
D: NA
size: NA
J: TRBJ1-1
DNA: TGTGCCAGCAGCTTTGGACAGCCAAACTTTAACACTGAAGCTTTCTTT
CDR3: CASSFGQPNFNTEAFF

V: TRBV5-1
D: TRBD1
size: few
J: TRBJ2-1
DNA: TGCGCCAGCAGCCCCAACCCTGGGACAGATTACAATGAGCAGTTCTTC
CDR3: CASSPNPGTDYNEQFF

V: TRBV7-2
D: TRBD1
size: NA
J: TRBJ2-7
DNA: TGTGCCAGCAGCTTAGCAGGGACAGGGTTCAACGAGCAGTACTTC
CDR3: CASSLAGTGFNEQYF

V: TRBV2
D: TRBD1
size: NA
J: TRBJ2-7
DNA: TGTGCCAGCAGTCAGGGGGTCGGGAACGAGCAGTACTTC
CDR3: CASSQGVGNEQYF

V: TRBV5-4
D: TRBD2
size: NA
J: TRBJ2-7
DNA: TGTGCCAGCAGCAATGGGACTAGCGGGCTCCTCCACGAGCAGTACTTC
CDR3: CASSNGTSGLLHEQYF

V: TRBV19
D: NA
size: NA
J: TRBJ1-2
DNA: TGTGCCAGTACAATCTCCCTAGAAGTTAACTATGGCTACACCTTC
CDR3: CASTISLEVNYGYTF

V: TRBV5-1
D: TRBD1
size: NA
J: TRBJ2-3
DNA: TGCGCCAGCAGCAAGGGACAGGGGCGCACAGATACGCAGTATTTT
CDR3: CASSKGQGRTDTQYF

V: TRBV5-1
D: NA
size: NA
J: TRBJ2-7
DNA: TGCGCCAGCAGCTTGGCCACTGTCCCCCACGAGCAGTACTTC
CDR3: CASSLATVPHEQYF

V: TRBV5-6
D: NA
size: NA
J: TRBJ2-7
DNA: TGTGCCAGCAGCCCCTGGGAGTCCTACGAGCAGTACTTC
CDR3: CASSPWESYEQYF

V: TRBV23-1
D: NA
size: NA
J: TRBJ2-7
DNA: TGCGCCAGCAGTCTGAGGATGTTACGGTTTTTCGAGCAGTACTTC
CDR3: CASSLRMLRFFEQYF

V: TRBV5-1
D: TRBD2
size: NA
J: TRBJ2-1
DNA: TGCGCCAGCAGCTTGATAGCGGGACCTTACAATGAGCAGTTCTTC
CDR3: CASSLIAGPYNEQFF

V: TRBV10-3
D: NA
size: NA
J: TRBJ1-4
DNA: TGTGCCATCAGTGCGGCCGGGAATGAAAAACTGTTTTTT
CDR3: CAISAAGNEKLFF

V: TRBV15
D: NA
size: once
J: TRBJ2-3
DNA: TGTGCCACCAGCATACAGCCCTCTAGCACAGATACGCAGTATTTT
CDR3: CATSIQPSSTDTQYF

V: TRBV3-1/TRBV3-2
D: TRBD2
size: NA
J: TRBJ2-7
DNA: TGTGCCAGCACCCCCGGCGGGGGGTACGCAGGGGTTCGAGACTACGAGCAGTACTTC
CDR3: CASTPGGGYAGVRDYEQYF

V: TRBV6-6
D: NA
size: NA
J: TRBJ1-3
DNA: TGTGCCAGCGAGCAAGGGGTTTCTGGAAACACCATATATTTT
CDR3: CASEQGVSGNTIYF

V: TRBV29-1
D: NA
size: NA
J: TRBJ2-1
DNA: TGCAGCGTTGAAGCGGGAGTTGAGCAGTTCTTC
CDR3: CSVEAGVEQFF

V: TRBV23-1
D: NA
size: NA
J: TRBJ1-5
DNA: TGCGCCAGCAGTCGAAGGGGCAGGACGGGCAATCAGCCCCAGCATTTT
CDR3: CASSRRGRTGNQPQHF

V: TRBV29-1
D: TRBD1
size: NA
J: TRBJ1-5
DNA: TGCAGCGTATCACAGGGGAATCAGCCCCAGCATTTT
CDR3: CSVSQGNQPQHF

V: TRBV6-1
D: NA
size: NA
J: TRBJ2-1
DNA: TGTGCCAGCAGTGAATTTCGACAGAACTACAATGAGCAGTTCTTC
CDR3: CASSEFRQNYNEQFF

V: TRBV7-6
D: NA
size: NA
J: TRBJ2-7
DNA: TGTGCCAGCAGCTTAGCCCAGGGTACCGAGCAGTACTTC
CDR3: CASSLAQGTEQYF

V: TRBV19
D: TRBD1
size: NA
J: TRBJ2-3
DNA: TGTGCCACCAGCGGTTCAGGGGGCGCCGGAGATACGCAGTATTTT
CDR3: CATSGSGGAGDTQYF

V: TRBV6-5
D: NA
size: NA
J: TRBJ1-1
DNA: TGTGCCAGCAGCGGGGGGAGGAACACTGAAGCTTTCTTT
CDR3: CASSGGRNTEAFF

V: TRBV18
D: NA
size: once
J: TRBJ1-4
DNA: TGTGCCAGCTCACTTGACTCGGGTGAAAAACTGTTTTTT
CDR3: CASSLDSGEKLFF

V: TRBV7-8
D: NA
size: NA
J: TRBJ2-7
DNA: TGTGCCAGCAGCTTATCAATCGGAGGGAATTCCTACGAGCAGTACTTC
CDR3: CASSLSIGGNSYEQYF

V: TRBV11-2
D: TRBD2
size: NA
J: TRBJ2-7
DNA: TGTGCCAGCAGCTCACCGGGACTAGCGGCGTCTTGGGCTAACTACGAGCAGTACTTC
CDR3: CASSSPGLAASWANYEQYF

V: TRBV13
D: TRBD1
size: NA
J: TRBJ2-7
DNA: TGTGCCAGCAGCTTATACAGGACAGGGGACGAGCAGTACTTC
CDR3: CASSLYRTGDEQYF

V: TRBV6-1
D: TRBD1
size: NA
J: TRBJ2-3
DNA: TGTGCCAGCAGTGAAGCCCTGACAGGGACAAATACGCAGTATTTT
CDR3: CASSEALTGTNTQYF

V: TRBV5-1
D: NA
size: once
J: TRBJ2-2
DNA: TGCGCCAGCAGCTTTACAGGCGGCACCGGGGAGCTGTTTTTT
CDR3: CASSFTGGTGELFF

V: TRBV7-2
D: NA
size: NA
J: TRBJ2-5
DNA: TGTGCCAGCAGCTTAGCGGGAGGCCTCCAAGAGACCCAGTACTTC
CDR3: CASSLAGGLQETQYF

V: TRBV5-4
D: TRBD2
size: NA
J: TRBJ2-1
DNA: TGTGCCAGCAGCGGGGGACTAGCGGGAGGATATGAGCAGTTCTTC
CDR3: CASSGGLAGGYEQFF

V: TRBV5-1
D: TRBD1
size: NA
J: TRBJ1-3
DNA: TGCGCCAGCAGCTTGGCGGGACAGGGGGCTGGAAACACCATATATTTT
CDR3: CASSLAGQGAGNTIYF

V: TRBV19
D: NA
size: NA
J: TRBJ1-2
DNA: TGTGCCAGTACCTCCTCGCACGGGAACGGCTACACCTTC
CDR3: CASTSSHGNGYTF

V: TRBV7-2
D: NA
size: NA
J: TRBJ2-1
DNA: TGTGCCAGCAGCTTAGACAGCTACAATGAGCAGTTCTTC
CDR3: CASSLDSYNEQFF

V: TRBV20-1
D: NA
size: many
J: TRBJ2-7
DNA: TGCAGTGCTAGTAGTAGTTCCTACGAGCAGTACTTC
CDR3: CSASSSSYEQYF

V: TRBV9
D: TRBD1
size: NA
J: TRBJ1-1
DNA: TGTGCCAGCAGCGCCGACCCGGGACAGGCTTTTGAAGCTTTCTTT
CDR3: CASSADPGQAFEAFF

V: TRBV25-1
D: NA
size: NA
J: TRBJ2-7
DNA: TGTGCCAGCAGTGAATTGACGGGCGCGGAAGGGGAAGAGCAGTACTTC
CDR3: CASSELTGAEGEEQYF

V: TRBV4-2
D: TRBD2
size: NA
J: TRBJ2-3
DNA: TGTGCCAGCAGCCAAAAACTAGCGGGAGGCCGCACAGATACGCAGTATTTT
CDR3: CASSQKLAGGRTDTQYF

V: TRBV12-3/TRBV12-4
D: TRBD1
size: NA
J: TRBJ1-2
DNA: TGTGCCAGCAGTCCACAGGGGTACTATGGCTACACCTTC
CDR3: CASSPQGYYGYTF

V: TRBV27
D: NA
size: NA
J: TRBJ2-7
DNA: TGTGCCGGCAGTTTAGCGATAACAGGGTACGAGCAGTACTTC
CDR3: CAGSLAITGYEQYF

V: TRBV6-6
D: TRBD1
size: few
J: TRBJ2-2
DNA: TGTGCCAGCAGCCGGACAGGGAACGCGAACACCGGGGAGCTGTTTTTT
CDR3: CASSRTGNANTGELFF

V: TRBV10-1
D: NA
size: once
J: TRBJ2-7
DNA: TGCGCCAGCAGCCCCGTTCCGGGCTACGAGCAGTACTTC
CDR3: CASSPVPGYEQYF

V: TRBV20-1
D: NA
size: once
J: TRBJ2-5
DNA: TGCAGTGCTAGTAGCTGGTCGGAGACCCAGTACTTC
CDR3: CSASSWSETQYF

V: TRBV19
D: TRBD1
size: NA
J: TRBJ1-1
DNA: TGTGCCAGTAGTCCAGGACAGGGGAGAGAGAAGAACACTGAAGCTTTCTTT
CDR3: CASSPGQGREKNTEAFF

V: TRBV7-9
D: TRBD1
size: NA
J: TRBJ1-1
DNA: TGTGCCAGCAGAACGGGACAGCTTGAAGCTTTCTTT
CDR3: CASRTGQLEAFF

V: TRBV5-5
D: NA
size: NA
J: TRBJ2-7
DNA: TGTGCCAGCAGGGGCTCATGGTCCTACTACGAGCAGTACTTC
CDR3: CASRGSWSYYEQYF

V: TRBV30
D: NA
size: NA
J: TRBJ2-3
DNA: TGTGCCTCCTCTCCGGGCCCTAGCCCCACAGATACGCAGTATTTT
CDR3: CASSPGPSPTDTQYF

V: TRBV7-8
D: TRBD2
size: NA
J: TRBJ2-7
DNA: TGTGCCAGCAGCCCTCTAGCGGGATCGCTCTACGAGCAGTACTTC
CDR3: CASSPLAGSLYEQYF

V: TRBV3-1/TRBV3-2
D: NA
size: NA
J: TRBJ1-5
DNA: TGTGCCAGCAGCCAAGACAGGGGTCAGCCCCAGCATTTT
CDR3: CASSQDRGQPQHF

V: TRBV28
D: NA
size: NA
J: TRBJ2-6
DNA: TGTGCCAGCAGTAGACAGGTGTCTGGGGCCAACGTCCTGACTTTC
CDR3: CASSRQVSGANVLTF

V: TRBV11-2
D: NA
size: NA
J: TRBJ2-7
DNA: TGTGCCAGCAGAAAGTATAGCGGATCCTACGAGCAGTACTTC
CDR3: CASRKYSGSYEQYF

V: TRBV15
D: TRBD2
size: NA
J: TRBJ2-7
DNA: TGTGCCACCAGCAGAGGTAGCGGGGGCTCCTACGAGCAGTACTTC
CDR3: CATSRGSGGSYEQYF

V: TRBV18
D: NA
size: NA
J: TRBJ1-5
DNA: TGTGCCAGCTCACCAGCAGGAAATCAGCCCCAGCATTTT
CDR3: CASSPAGNQPQHF

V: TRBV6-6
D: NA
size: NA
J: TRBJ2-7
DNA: TGTGCCAGCAGAACGGAGTCCGAGCAGTACTTC
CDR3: CASRTESEQYF

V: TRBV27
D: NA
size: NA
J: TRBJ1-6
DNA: TGTGCCAGCAGTTTGTGGACAGATACCTATAATTCACCCCTCCACTTT
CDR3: CASSLWTDTYNSPLHF

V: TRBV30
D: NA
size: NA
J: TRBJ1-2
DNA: TGTGCCTGGACAAGAGGCCGCACATCTAACTATGGCTACACCTTC
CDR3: CAWTRGRTSNYGYTF

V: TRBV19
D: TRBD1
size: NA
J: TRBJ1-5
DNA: TGTGCCAGTAGTATACCCGGACAGGGAAGAAGTCAGCCCCAGCATTTT
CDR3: CASSIPGQGRSQPQHF

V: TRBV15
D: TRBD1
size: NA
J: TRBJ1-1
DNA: TGTGCCACCAGCAGAGATTCCGGGACAGGGGGAACTGAAGCTTTCTTT
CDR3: CATSRDSGTGGTEAFF